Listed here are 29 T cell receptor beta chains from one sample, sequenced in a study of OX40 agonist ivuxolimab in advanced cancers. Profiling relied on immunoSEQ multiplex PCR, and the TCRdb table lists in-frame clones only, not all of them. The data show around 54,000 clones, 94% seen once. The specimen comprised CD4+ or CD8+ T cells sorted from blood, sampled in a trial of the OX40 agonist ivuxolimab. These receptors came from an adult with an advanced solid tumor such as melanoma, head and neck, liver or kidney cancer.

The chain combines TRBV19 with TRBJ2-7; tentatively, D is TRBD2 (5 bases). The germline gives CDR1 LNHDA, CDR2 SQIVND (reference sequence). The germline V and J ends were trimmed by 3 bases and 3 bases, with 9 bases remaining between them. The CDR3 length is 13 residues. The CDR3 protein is CASSITGIYEQYF. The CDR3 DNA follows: TGTGCCAGTAGTATTACGGGAATCTACGAGCAGTACTTC.

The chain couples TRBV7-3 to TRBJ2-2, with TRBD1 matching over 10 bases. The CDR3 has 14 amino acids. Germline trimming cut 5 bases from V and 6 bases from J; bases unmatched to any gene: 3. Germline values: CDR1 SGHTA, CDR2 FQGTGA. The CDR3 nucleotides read TGTGCCAGCAGCCGGACAGGGGGTGCCGGGGAGCTGTTTTTT. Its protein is CASSRTGGAGELFF.

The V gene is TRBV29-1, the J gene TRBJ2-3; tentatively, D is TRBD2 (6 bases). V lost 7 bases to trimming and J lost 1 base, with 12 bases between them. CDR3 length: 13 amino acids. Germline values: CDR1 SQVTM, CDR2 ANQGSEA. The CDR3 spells CSGAGKGTDTQYF. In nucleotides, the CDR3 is TGCAGCGGAGCGGGTAAGGGCACAGATACGCAGTATTTT.

The CDR3 loop reads CASSEERYSYEQYF. In DNA form, the CDR3 reads TGTGCCAGCAGTGAAGAACGGTACTCCTACGAGCAGTACTTC. The V and J genes are TRBV6-1 and TRBJ2-7; D is ambiguous. Germline assignment: CDR1 MNHNS and CDR2 SASEGT. Trimming took off 1 base at V and 0 bases at J, with 7 bases between the two ends. The CDR3 is made up of 14 amino acids.

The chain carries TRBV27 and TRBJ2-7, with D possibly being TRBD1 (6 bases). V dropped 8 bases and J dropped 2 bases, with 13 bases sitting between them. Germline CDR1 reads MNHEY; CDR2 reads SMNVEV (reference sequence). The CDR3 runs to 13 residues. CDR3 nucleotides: TGTGCCAGCGGATACAGGGCCGCCTACGAGCAGTACTTC. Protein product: CASGYRAAYEQYF.

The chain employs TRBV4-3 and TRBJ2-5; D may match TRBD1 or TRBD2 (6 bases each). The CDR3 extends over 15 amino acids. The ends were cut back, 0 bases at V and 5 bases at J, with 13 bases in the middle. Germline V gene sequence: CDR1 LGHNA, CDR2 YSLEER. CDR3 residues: CASSQDSGGWETQYF. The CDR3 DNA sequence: TGCGCCAGCAGCCAAGACTCCGGGGGCTGGGAGACCCAGTACTTC.

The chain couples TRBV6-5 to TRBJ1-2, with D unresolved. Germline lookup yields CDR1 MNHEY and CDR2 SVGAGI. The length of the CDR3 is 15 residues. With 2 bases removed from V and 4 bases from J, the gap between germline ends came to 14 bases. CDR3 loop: CASSYSEGRGYGYTF. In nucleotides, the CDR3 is TGTGCCAGCAGTTACAGTGAGGGCCGCGGCTATGGCTACACCTTC.

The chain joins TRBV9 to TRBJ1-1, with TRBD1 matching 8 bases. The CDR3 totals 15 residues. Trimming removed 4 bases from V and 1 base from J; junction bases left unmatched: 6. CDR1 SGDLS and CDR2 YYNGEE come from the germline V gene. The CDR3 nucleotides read TGTGCCAGCAGCCCGGAGGGGACAGGGAACACTGAAGCTTTCTTT. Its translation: CASSPEGTGNTEAFF.

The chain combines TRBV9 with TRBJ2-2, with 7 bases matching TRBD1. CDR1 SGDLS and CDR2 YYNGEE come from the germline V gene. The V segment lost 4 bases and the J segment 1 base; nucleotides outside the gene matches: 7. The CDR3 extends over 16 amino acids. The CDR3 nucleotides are TGTGCCAGCAGCCCCTCAACAGGGGAGAACACCGGGGAGCTGTTTTTT. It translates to CASSPSTGENTGELFF.

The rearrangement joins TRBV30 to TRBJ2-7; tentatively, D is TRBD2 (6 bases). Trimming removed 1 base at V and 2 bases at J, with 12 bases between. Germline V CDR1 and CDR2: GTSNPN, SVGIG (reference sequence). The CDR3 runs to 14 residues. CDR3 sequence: CAWSGASVTYEQYF. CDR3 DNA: TGTGCCTGGAGTGGGGCTAGCGTGACCTACGAGCAGTACTTC.

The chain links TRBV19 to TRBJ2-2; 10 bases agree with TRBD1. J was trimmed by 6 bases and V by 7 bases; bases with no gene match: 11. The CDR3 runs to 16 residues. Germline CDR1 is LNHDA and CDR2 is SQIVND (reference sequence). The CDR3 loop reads CASTAGDRGIAGELFF. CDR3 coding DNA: TGTGCCAGTACCGCCGGGGACAGGGGTATCGCCGGGGAGCTGTTTTTT.

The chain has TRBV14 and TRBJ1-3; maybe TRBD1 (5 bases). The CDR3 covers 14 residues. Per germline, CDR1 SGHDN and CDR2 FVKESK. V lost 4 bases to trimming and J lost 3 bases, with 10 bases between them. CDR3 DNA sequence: TGTGCCAGCAGCCCACCAGGGAGTGGAAACACCATATATTTT. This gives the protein CASSPPGSGNTIYF.

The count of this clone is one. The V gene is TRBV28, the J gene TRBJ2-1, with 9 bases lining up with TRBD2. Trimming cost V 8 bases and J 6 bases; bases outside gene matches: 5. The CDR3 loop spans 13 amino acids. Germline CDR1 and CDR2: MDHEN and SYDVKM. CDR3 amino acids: CASEGLAGNEQFF. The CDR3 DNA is TGTGCCAGCGAGGGACTAGCCGGCAATGAGCAGTTCTTC.

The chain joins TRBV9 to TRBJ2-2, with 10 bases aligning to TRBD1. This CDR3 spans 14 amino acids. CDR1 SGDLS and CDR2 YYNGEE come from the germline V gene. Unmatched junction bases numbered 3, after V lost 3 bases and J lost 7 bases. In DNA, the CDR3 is TGTGCCAGCAGCGAGGGGACAGGGGACGGGGAGCTGTTTTTT. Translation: CASSEGTGDGELFF.

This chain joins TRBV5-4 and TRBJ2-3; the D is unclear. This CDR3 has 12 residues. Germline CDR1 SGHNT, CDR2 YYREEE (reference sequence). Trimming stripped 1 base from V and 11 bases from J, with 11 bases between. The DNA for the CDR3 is TGTGCCAGCAGCTTGTTTCCTAAACAGCAGTATTTT. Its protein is CASSLFPKQQYF.

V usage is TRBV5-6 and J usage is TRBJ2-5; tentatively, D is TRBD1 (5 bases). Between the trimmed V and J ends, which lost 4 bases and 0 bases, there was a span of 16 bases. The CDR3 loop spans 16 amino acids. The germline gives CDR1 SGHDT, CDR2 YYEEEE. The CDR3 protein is CASSTWGGQHQETQYF. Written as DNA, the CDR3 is TGTGCCAGCAGCACATGGGGCGGTCAACACCAAGAGACCCAGTACTTC.

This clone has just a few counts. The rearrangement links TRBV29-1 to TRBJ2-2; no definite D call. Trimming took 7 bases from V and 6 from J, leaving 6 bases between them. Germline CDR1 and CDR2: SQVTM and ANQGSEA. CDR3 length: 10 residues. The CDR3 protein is CSAGAGELFF. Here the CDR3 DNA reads TGCAGCGCTGGGGCCGGGGAGCTGTTTTTT.

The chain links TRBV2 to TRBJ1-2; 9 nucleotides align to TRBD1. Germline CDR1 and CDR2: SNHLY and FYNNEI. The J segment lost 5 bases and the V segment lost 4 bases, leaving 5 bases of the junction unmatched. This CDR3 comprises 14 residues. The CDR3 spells CASSGGTGSYGYTF. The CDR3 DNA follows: TGTGCCAGCAGTGGAGGGACAGGGAGTTATGGCTACACCTTC.

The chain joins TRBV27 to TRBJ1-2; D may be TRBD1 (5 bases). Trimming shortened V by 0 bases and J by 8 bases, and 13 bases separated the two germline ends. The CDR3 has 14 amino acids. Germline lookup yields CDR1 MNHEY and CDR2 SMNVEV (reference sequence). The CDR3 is CASSLSLRGQGYTF. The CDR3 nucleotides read TGTGCCAGCAGTTTATCGCTACGGGGCCAGGGCTACACCTTC.

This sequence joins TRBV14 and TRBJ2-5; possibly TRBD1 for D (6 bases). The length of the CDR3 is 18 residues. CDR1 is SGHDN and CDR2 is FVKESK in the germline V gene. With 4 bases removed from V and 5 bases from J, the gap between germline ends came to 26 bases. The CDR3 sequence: CASSRLFFQGPEEETQYF. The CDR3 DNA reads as TGTGCCAGCAGCCGCCTCTTTTTTCAGGGGCCAGAGGAGGAGACCCAGTACTTC. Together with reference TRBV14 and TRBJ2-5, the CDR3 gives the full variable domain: EAGVTQFPSHSVIEKGQTVTLRCDPISGHDNLYWYRRVMGKEIKFLLHFVKESKQDESGMPNNRFLAERTGGTYSTLKVQPAELEDSGVYFCASSRLFFQGPEEETQYFGPGTRLLVL.

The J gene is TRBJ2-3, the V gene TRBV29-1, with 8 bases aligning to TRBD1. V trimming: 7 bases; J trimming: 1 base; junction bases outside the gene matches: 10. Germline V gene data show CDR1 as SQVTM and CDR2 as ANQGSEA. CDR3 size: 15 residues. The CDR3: CSATTPDRGTDTQYF. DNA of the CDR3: TGCAGCGCCACAACCCCGGACAGGGGCACAGATACGCAGTATTTT.

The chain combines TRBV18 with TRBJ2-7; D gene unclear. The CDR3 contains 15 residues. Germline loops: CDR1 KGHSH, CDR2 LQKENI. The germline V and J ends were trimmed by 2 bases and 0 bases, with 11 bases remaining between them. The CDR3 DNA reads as TGTGCCAGCTCACCATTAGATCTTAGCTCCTACGAGCAGTACTTC. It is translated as CASSPLDLSSYEQYF.

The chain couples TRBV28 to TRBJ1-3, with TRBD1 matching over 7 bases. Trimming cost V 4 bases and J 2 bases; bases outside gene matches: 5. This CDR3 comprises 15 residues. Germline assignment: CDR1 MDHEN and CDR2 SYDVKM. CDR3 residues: CASSYRGPPGNTIYF. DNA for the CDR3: TGTGCCAGCAGTTACAGGGGACCCCCTGGAAACACCATATATTTT.

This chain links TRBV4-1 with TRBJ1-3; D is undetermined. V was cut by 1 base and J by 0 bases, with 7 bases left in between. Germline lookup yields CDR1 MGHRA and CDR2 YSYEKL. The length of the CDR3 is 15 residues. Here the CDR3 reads CASSQVGSSGNTIYF. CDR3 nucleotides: TGCGCCAGCAGCCAAGTGGGTAGCTCTGGAAACACCATATATTTT.

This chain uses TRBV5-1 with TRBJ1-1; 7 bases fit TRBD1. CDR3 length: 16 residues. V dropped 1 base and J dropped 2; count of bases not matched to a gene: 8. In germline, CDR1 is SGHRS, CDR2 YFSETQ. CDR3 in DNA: TGCGCCAGCAGCTTGTCAGCAGGGGGACCCAACACTGAAGCTTTCTTT. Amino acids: CASSLSAGGPNTEAFF.

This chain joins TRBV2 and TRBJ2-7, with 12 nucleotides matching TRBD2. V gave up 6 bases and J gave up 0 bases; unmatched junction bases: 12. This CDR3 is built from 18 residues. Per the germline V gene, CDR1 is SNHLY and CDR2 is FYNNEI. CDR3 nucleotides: TGTGCCAGCAGCCCCTCTCGGACTAGCGGGATCAGCTCCTACGAGCAGTACTTC. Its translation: CASSPSRTSGISSYEQYF.

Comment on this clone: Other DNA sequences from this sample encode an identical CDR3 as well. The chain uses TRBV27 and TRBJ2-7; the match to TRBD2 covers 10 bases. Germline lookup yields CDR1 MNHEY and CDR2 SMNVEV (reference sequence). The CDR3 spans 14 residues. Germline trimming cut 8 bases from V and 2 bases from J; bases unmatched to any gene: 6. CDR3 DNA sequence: TGTGCCAGCTCCTGGACTAGCGGCACCTACGAGCAGTACTTC. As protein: CASSWTSGTYEQYF.

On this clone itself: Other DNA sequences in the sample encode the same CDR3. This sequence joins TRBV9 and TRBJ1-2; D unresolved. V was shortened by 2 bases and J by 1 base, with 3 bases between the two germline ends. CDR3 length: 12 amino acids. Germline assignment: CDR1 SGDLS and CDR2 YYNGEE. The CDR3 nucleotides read TGTGCCAGCAGCGTCGGTAACTATGGCTACACCTTC. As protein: CASSVGNYGYTF.

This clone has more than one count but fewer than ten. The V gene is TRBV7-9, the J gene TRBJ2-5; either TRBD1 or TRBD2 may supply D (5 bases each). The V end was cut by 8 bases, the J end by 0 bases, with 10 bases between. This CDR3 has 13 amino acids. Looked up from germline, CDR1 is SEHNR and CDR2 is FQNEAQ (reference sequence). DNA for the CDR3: TGTGCCAGCTGTGAGGGGTACCAAGAGACCCAGTACTTC. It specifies CASCEGYQETQYF.